The present T cell receptor beta chain was sequenced within a study of shared clonotypes between healthy human individuals. Study as a whole: Researchers drew samples from two women and a few men aged 18 to 49.

Broader study findings: Sampling was confined to blood; repertoires within tissues likely differ.

For each subset, genomic DNA was distributed in equal portions over several immunoSEQ plates. TCRdb's table, derived via immunoSEQ multiplex PCR, lists solely in-frame clones and lacks some. The sample consists of about 490,000 clones, about 78% of them appearing once. A few counts support this clone. Its target is unknown. A read error is the likely source, as a far larger clone sits one nucleotide away. The CDR3 runs 14 residues. Germline V gene sequence: CDR1 SQVTM, CDR2 ANQGSEA. This rearrangement joins TRBV29-1 to TRBJ2-3; either TRBD1 or TRBD2 may fit D (7 bases each). Sequences were obtained from PBMCs. The clonotype comes from a woman in her 40s in good health. Some clones in this sample may be carry-over from other donors' samples. CDR3 loop: CSVAQGGNTGTQYF. CDR3 DNA sequence: TGCAGCGTTGCTCAGGGGGGGAACACAGGTACGCAGTATTTT.